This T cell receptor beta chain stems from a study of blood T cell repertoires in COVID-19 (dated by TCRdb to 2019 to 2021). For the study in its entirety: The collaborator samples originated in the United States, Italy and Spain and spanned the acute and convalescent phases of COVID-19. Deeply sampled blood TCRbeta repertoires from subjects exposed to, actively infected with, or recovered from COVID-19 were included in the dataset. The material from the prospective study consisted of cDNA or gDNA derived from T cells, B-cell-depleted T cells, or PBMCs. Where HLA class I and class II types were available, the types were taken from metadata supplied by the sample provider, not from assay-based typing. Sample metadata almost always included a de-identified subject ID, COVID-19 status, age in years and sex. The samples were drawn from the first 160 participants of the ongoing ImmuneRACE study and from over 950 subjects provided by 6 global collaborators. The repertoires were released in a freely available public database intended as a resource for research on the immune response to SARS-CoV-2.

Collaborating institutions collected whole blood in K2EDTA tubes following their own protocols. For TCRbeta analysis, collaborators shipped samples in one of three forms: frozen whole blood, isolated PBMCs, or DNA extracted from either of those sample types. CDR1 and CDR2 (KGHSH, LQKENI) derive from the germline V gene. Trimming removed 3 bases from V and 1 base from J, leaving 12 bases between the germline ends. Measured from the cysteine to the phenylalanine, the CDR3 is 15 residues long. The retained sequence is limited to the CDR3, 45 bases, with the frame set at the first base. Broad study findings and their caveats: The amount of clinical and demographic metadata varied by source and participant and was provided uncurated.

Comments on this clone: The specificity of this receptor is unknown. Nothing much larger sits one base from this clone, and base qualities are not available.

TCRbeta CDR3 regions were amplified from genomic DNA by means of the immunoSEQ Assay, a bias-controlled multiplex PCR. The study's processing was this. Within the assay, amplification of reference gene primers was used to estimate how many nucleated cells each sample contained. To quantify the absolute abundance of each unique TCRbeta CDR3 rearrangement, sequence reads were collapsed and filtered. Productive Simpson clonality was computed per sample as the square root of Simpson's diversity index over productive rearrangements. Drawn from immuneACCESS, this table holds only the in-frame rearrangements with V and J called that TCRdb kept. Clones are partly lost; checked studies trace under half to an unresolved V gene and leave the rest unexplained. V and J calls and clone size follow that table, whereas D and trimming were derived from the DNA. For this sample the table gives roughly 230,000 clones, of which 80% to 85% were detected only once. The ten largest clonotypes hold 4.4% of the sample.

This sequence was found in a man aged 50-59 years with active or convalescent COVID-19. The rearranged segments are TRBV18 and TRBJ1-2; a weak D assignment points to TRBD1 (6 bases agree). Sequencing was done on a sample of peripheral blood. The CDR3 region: CASSPRQDINYGYTF. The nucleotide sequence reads TGTGCCAGCTCACCCAGACAGGATATTAACTATGGCTACACCTTC.